This entry lists 23 T cell receptor beta chains sequenced from one sample in a study of blood T cell repertoires in COVID-19. The method was immunoSEQ multiplex PCR; TCRdb's version includes in-frame clones alone and lacks a portion of them. The sample lists 45,000 to 55,000 clones, about nine tenths occurring once. Sequenced material: peripheral blood. The receptors shown here come from a man aged 50 or older with active COVID-19.

The CDR3 bases are TGCGCCAGCAGTGATCAGGCCAATACTAACTATGGCTACACCTTC. It yields the protein CASSDQANTNYGYTF. V and J are TRBV10-2 and TRBJ1-2; no reliable D call. CDR1 is WSHSY and CDR2 is SAAADI in the germline V gene. The germline V and J ends were trimmed by 3 bases and 0 bases, with 11 bases remaining between them. This CDR3 is 15 amino acids long.

The chain uses TRBV7-8 and TRBJ2-3, with a possible D match to TRBD2 (6 bases). The V gene lost 6 bases and the J gene lost 2 bases, with 15 bases spanning the gap. The CDR3 has 15 amino acids. Germline V gene sequence: CDR1 SGHVS, CDR2 FQNEAQ. In DNA form, the CDR3 reads TGTGCCAGCAGAGAGTGGCTAGCGTCCACAGATACGCAGTATTTT. This codes for CASREWLASTDTQYF.

This sequence joins TRBV6-6 and TRBJ1-2, with 8 bases matching TRBD1. CDR3 size: 14 residues. The V gene's germline CDR1 is MNHNY and CDR2 SVGAGI (reference sequence). V was pared by 7 bases and J by 2 bases, with 6 bases of the junction left unmatched. The CDR3 DNA sequence: TGTGCCAGCAAAGGACAGGGCTTGAACTATGGCTACACCTTC. Its protein is CASKGQGLNYGYTF.

The chain combines TRBV24-1 with TRBJ2-2, with D possibly matching TRBD1 (6 bases). Looked up from germline, CDR1 is KGHDR and CDR2 is SFDVKD. This CDR3 is 16 amino acids long. V was clipped by 6 bases and J by 1 base, with 14 bases between them. This chain's CDR3 is CATSPPGHRNTGELFF. In DNA, the CDR3 is TGTGCCACCAGTCCACCGGGACACCGGAACACCGGGGAGCTGTTTTTT.

V usage is TRBV28 and J usage is TRBJ1-5; 9 nucleotides match TRBD1. The CDR3 has 14 amino acids. V shed 3 bases and J 7 bases; nucleotides not matched to a gene: 4. Germline lookup yields CDR1 MDHEN and CDR2 SYDVKM. DNA for the CDR3: TGTGCCAGCAGTTTGGGACAGGGTAGGCAGCCCCAGCATTTT. This translates into CASSLGQGRQPQHF.

This chain connects TRBV3-1 (or the pseudogene TRBV3-2) to TRBJ2-7, with a tentative D call TRBD1 (6 bases). The germline gives CDR1 LGHDT, CDR2 YNNKEL (reference sequence). The germline V and J ends were trimmed by 2 bases and 3 bases, with 20 bases remaining between them. The CDR3 is made up of 17 amino acids. DNA for the CDR3: TGTGCCAGCAGCCAACGGTACGGGACACCCGATGGCTACGAGCAGTACTTC. Protein: CASSQRYGTPDGYEQYF.

The chain carries TRBV19 and TRBJ1-2; 7 bases match TRBD1. Germline CDR1 LNHDA, CDR2 SQIVND (reference sequence). V lost 4 bases and J lost 2; bases outside the gene matches: 7. The CDR3 is 15 residues long. CDR3: CASSTAQGLNYGYTF. DNA for the CDR3: TGTGCCAGTAGTACCGCACAGGGGTTAAACTATGGCTACACCTTC.

V gene TRBV3-1 (or the pseudogene TRBV3-2) combines with J gene TRBJ1-5, with D perhaps TRBD1 (5 bases). CDR1 and CDR2 (germline): LGHDT, YNNKEL (reference sequence). The V gene lost 0 bases and the J gene lost 3 bases, with 12 bases spanning the gap. The CDR3 totals 16 residues. The CDR3 loop is CASSQEGGALNQPQHF. In DNA, the CDR3 is TGTGCCAGCAGCCAAGAGGGAGGGGCCCTCAATCAGCCCCAGCATTTT.

The V gene is TRBV9, the J gene TRBJ1-6; the D gene is possibly TRBD1 (5 bases). CDR1 SGDLS and CDR2 YYNGEE come from the germline V gene. The V end was cut by 4 bases, the J end by 10 bases, with 15 bases between. CDR3 size: 14 residues. The CDR3 nucleotides are TGTGCCAGCAGCCTCAGGGATACAAGCTCACCCCTCCACTTT. As protein: CASSLRDTSSPLHF.

The rearrangement uses TRBV6-6 and TRBJ2-3; 9 bases fit TRBD2. The junction had 4 bases not matched to a gene; V was cut back by 4 bases and J by 2 bases. CDR1 and CDR2 from the germline V gene are MNHNY and SVGAGI (reference sequence). The CDR3 has 15 residues. CDR3 residues: CASSFGGGATDTQYF. CDR3 nucleotide sequence: TGTGCCAGCAGTTTTGGCGGGGGGGCCACAGATACGCAGTATTTT.

CDR3 bases: TGTGCCAGCAGCGGGGACAGGGGAAACTCACCCCTCCACTTT. This encodes CASSGDRGNSPLHF. The chain recombines TRBV3-1 (or the pseudogene TRBV3-2) with TRBJ1-6, with TRBD1 matching over 10 bases. V gave up 5 bases and J gave up 10 bases; unmatched junction bases: 5. Germline CDR1 LGHDT, CDR2 YNNKEL (reference sequence). The CDR3 is 14 amino acids.

The chain employs TRBV6-4 and TRBJ2-3; TRBD2 matches at 9 bases. The CDR3 spans 16 residues. Unmatched junction bases numbered 5, after V lost 3 bases and J lost 1 base. CDR1 is MRHNA, CDR2 SNTAGT, per germline. The DNA for the CDR3 is TGTGCCAGCAGTGAGGGGGCTAGCGGGGGCACAGATACGCAGTATTTT. Its translation: CASSEGASGGTDTQYF.

The chain couples TRBV5-1 to TRBJ1-4; perhaps TRBD1 as D (5 bases). Trimming took off 0 bases at V and 6 bases at J, with 9 bases between the two ends. CDR3 length equals 14 residues. Germline lookup yields CDR1 SGHRS and CDR2 YFSETQ. In nucleotides, the CDR3 is TGCGCCAGCAGCTTGGGACAGTGGGATGAAAAACTGTTTTTT. This encodes CASSLGQWDEKLFF.

The table lists this clone with a few counts. The V and J genes are TRBV11-2 and TRBJ2-2; D uncertain. Germline assignment: CDR1 SGHAT and CDR2 FQNNGV. This CDR3 contains 12 residues. V was trimmed by 1 base and J by 7 bases, leaving 4 bases between them. This CDR3 is CASSLVGGELFF. CDR3 in DNA: TGTGCCAGCAGCTTAGTCGGCGGGGAGCTGTTTTTT. The entire variable domain, with the rest obtained from reference TRBV11-2 and TRBJ2-2, is as follows: EAGVAQSPRYKIIEKRQSVAFWCNPISGHATLYWYQQILGQGPKLLIQFQNNGVVDDSQLPKDRFSAERLKGVDSTLKIQPAKLEDSAVYLCASSLVGGELFFGEGSRLTVL.

The rearrangement links TRBV27 to TRBJ2-3, with 8 bases fitting TRBD2. The V gene end was trimmed by 2 bases and the J gene end by 1 base; junction bases not matched to a gene: 5. Germline CDR1 and CDR2: MNHEY and SMNVEV (reference sequence). The CDR3 is made up of 16 amino acids. CDR3 protein: CASSLAGGMGTDTQYF. CDR3 bases: TGTGCCAGCAGTTTAGCGGGGGGCATGGGCACAGATACGCAGTATTTT.

The chain links TRBV3-1 (or the pseudogene TRBV3-2) to TRBJ1-2, with a weak D call TRBD1 (5 bases). Germline CDR1 and CDR2: LGHDT and YNNKEL (reference sequence). V lost 1 base to trimming and J lost 9 bases, with 12 bases between them. CDR3 length: 13 residues. In DNA, the CDR3 is TGTGCCAGCAGCCAAGGGCGGACACCCCGCTACACCTTC. Amino acid sequence: CASSQGRTPRYTF.

CDR3 amino acids: CATSRDSGYEQYF. In nucleotides, the CDR3 is TGTGCCACCAGCAGAGATTCGGGGTACGAGCAGTACTTC. This chain connects TRBV15 to TRBJ2-7; D perhaps matches TRBD2 (5 bases). Trimming removed 0 bases from V and 4 bases from J, with 7 bases in between. Germline V gene sequence: CDR1 LNHNV, CDR2 YYDKDF (reference sequence). The CDR3 sequence is 13 residues long.

This chain uses TRBV28 with TRBJ2-1; D ambiguous. The V end lost 4 bases, the J end lost 2 bases, and 12 bases lay between the germline ends. CDR1 is MDHEN and CDR2 is SYDVKM in the germline V gene. The CDR3 contains 15 residues. CDR3 loop: CASSSFIGAYNEQFF. The CDR3 DNA is TGTGCCAGCAGTTCATTCATCGGAGCCTACAATGAGCAGTTCTTC. Combining the CDR3 with reference TRBV28 and TRBJ2-1 gives the whole variable domain DVKVTQSSRYLVKRTGEKVFLECVQDMDHENMFWYRQDPGLGLRLIYFSYDVKMKEKGDIPEGYSVSREKKERFSLILESASTNQTSMYLCASSSFIGAYNEQFFGPGTRLTVL.

V gene TRBV24-1 combines with J gene TRBJ2-1, with TRBD2 identical over 8 bases. Germline V lookup: CDR1 KGHDR, CDR2 SFDVKD. The CDR3 runs to 16 residues. The trim removed 4 bases at V and 6 bases at J, leaving 10 bases unmatched. Here the CDR3 DNA reads TGTGCCACCAGTGACCCTTCGAGCGGGGGACCCAATGAGCAGTTCTTC. Translation: CATSDPSSGGPNEQFF.

In nucleotides, the CDR3 is TGTGCCAGCAGCTTGGGGGGGCGTACGGCCACCGGGGAGCTGTTTTTT. This sequence encodes CASSLGGRTATGELFF. The chain has TRBV5-4 and TRBJ2-2; possible D gene TRBD1, 6 bases. The ends were cut back, 0 bases at V and 4 bases at J, with 13 bases in the middle. The CDR3 covers 16 residues. Per germline, CDR1 SGHNT and CDR2 YYREEE (reference sequence). The full variable domain, with the rest looked up from reference TRBV5-4 and TRBJ2-2, is ETGVTQSPTHLIKTRGQQVTLRCSSQSGHNTVSWYQQALGQGPQFIFQYYREEENGRGNFPPRFSGLQFPNYSSELNVNALELDDSALYLCASSLGGRTATGELFFGEGSRLTVL.

The chain recombines TRBV7-9 with TRBJ1-2, with 9 bases fitting TRBD1. Losses at the gene ends were 3 bases for V and 4 bases for J; bases not matched to a gene: 6. CDR1 and CDR2 from the germline V gene are SEHNR and FQNEAQ (reference sequence). CDR3 length: 15 amino acids. The CDR3 here is CASSLTGTGFYGYTF. In DNA form, the CDR3 reads TGTGCCAGCAGCTTGACCGGGACAGGGTTCTATGGCTACACCTTC.

This clone was observed a single time. V and J are TRBV2 and TRBJ1-2, with 7 bases aligning to TRBD1. The junction had 7 bases not matched to a gene; V was cut back by 5 bases and J by 4 bases. The V gene's germline CDR1 is SNHLY and CDR2 FYNNEI. This CDR3 contains 14 residues. CDR3 in amino acids: CASSKGTEAYGYTF. CDR3 nucleotides: TGTGCCAGCAGTAAGGGGACAGAGGCCTATGGCTACACCTTC.

The CDR3 reads CASSLYGSVGSGANVLTF. The CDR3 DNA reads TGTGCCAGCAGTTTATACGGTTCGGTCGGCTCTGGGGCCAACGTCCTGACTTTC. The chain combines TRBV27 with TRBJ2-6, with D unclear. The CDR3 is made up of 18 amino acids. Trimming left V 1 base short and J 0 bases short, with 13 bases between. In germline, CDR1 is MNHEY, CDR2 SMNVEV (reference sequence).